The 24 T cell receptor beta chains reported below all come from one sample, sequenced in a study of immune evolution from preneoplasia to lung adenocarcinoma. Measured with immunoSEQ multiplex PCR; TCRdb has only the in-frame clones, and not every one. Of roughly 40,000 clones listed, less than 80% are singletons. The specimen was FFPE invasive lung adenocarcinoma tissue. The receptors come from a person aged 55 to 75 with lung adenocarcinoma.

J is TRBJ2-3 and V is TRBV7-9, with a tentative D call TRBD2 (7 bases). Germline V gene data show CDR1 as SEHNR and CDR2 as FQNEAQ (reference sequence). The V and J ends lost 6 bases and 7 bases respectively, with 14 bases between them. This CDR3 comprises 13 residues. CDR3 coding DNA: TGTGCCAGCAGTCACAGCGGGACACATACGCAGTATTTT. Protein sequence: CASSHSGTHTQYF. Combining the CDR3 with reference TRBV7-9 and TRBJ2-3 gives the whole variable domain DTGVSQNPRHKITKRGQNVTFRCDPISEHNRLYWYRQTLGQGPEFLTYFQNEAQLEKSRLLSDRFSAERPKGSFSTLEIQRTEQGDSAMYLCASSHSGTHTQYFGPGTRLTVL.

The chain has TRBV19 and TRBJ1-5; D is ambiguous. This CDR3 has 17 amino acids. Germline CDR1 LNHDA, CDR2 SQIVND (reference sequence). Between the trimmed V and J ends, which lost 3 bases and 3 bases, there was a span of 18 bases. CDR3 bases: TGTGCCAGTAGTATTGTAACAGTCCTTTTTATCAATCAGCCCCAGCATTTT. Translation gives CASSIVTVLFINQPQHF.

This rearrangement joins TRBV28 to TRBJ1-2; the D gene is possibly TRBD1 (5 bases). V lost 2 bases and J lost 1, with 17 bases in between. CDR1 and CDR2 (germline): MDHEN, SYDVKM. The CDR3 has 17 residues. Here the CDR3 reads CASSLAGQVGFNYGYTF. CDR3 coding DNA: TGTGCCAGCAGTTTAGCGGGGCAGGTCGGGTTTAACTATGGCTACACCTTC.

The V call is TRBV19, the J call TRBJ2-7; D perhaps matches TRBD2 (5 bases). In germline, CDR1 is LNHDA, CDR2 SQIVND (reference sequence). This CDR3 spans 14 amino acids. The V end lost 4 bases, the J end lost 4 bases, and 14 bases lay between the germline ends. CDR3 nucleotides: TGTGCCAGTAGTAACTCCGGCGGGTTTTACGAGCAGTACTTC. Translating it yields CASSNSGGFYEQYF.

The chain employs TRBV9 and TRBJ1-2; D is perhaps TRBD1 (5 bases). CDR1 and CDR2 (germline): SGDLS, YYNGEE. This CDR3 has 15 amino acids. Trimming left V 5 bases short and J 3 bases short, with 17 bases between. CDR3 sequence reads: CASSDHGGEDYGYTF. The DNA for the CDR3 is TGTGCCAGCAGTGACCATGGGGGGGAAGACTATGGCTACACCTTC.

Here the CDR3 reads CASSQGQGFEETQYF. The CDR3 nucleotides read TGTGCCAGCAGCCAGGGACAGGGGTTCGAAGAGACCCAGTACTTC. The gene calls are TRBV7-2 and TRBJ2-5; 10 bases map to TRBD1. CDR1 and CDR2 from the germline V gene are SGHTA and FQGNSA. The CDR3 has 15 amino acids. The V and J ends lost 5 bases and 3 bases, in that order; junction bases with no gene match: 6.

The chain joins TRBV2 to TRBJ1-2; no reliable D call. Germline CDR1 SNHLY, CDR2 FYNNEI. The CDR3 has 12 residues. The ends were cut back, 5 bases at V and 8 bases at J, with 12 bases in the middle. In nucleotides, the CDR3 is TGTGCCAGCAGTCCGAGGGCTTCGGGCTACACCTTC. Its protein is CASSPRASGYTF.

This clone was seen only a few times. V is TRBV4-3 and J is TRBJ2-7, with D possibly matching TRBD1 (6 bases). The CDR3 covers 16 residues. CDR1 is LGHNA, CDR2 YSLEER, per germline. Trimming cost V 2 bases and J 4 bases, with 18 bases left between them. The CDR3 protein is CASSQPGALGSYEQYF. DNA for the CDR3: TGCGCCAGCAGCCAACCAGGGGCCCTGGGCTCGTACGAGCAGTACTTC.

The chain couples TRBV5-6 to TRBJ2-1; D is unresolved. V was trimmed by 0 bases and J by 4 bases, leaving 14 bases between them. The CDR3 covers 16 residues. From germline, CDR1 is SGHDT and CDR2 YYEEEE. This CDR3 reads CASSLGTVILYNEQFF. CDR3 nucleotide sequence: TGTGCCAGCAGCTTGGGAACGGTGATATTATACAATGAGCAGTTCTTC.

The chain is built from TRBV9 and TRBJ1-5; D unresolved. The germline CDR1 and CDR2 sequences are SGDLS and YYNGEE. The V end was cut by 4 bases, the J end by 3 bases, with 8 bases between. The length of the CDR3 is 13 residues. Here the CDR3 DNA reads TGTGCCAGCAGCCGCGACACCAATCAGCCCCAGCATTTT. This encodes CASSRDTNQPQHF. Variable domain in full (rest from reference TRBV9 and TRBJ1-5): DSGVTQTPKHLITATGQRVTLRCSPRSGDLSVYWYQQSLDQGLQFLIQYYNGEERAKGNILERFSAQQFPDLHSELNLSSLELGDSALYFCASSRDTNQPQHFGDGTRLSIL.

This clone appeared a few times. The rearrangement joins TRBV5-4 to TRBJ2-2; D uncertain. The length of the CDR3 is 14 residues. With 4 bases removed from V and 1 base from J, the gap between germline ends came to 8 bases. Looked up from germline, CDR1 is SGHNT and CDR2 is YYREEE (reference sequence). The CDR3 region is CASSQHENTGELFF. The DNA for the CDR3 is TGTGCCAGCAGCCAACACGAGAACACCGGGGAGCTGTTTTTT.

V usage is TRBV28 and J usage is TRBJ1-2; 10 nucleotides match TRBD1. The CDR3 contains 12 residues. Per the germline V gene, CDR1 is MDHEN and CDR2 is SYDVKM. V shed 6 bases and J 7 bases; nucleotides not matched to a gene: 2. The CDR3 bases are TGTGCCAGCAGAAGGACAGGGGGTGGCTACACCTTC. Translated, it gives CASRRTGGGYTF.

The rearrangement links TRBV10-2 to TRBJ2-3; 7 nucleotides agree with TRBD2. After removal of 7 bases from V and 0 bases from J, the junction contained 4 bases not matched to a gene. CDR1 WSHSY and CDR2 SAAADI come from the germline V gene. This CDR3 region has 14 residues. The DNA for the CDR3 is TGCGCCAGCAATGGCGGGGGAAGCACAGATACGCAGTATTTT. Protein product: CASNGGGSTDTQYF.

By share, this clone ranks as medium-sized. The chain uses TRBV10-3 and TRBJ2-1; D unclear. The V end was cut by 3 bases, the J end by 15 bases, with 12 bases between. CDR3 size: 11 residues. The germline CDR1 and CDR2 sequences are ENHRY and SYGVKD. The CDR3 region has the DNA TGTGCCATCAGTGACGGCGAAGGACCGTTCTTC. It yields the protein CAISDGEGPFF.

The chain couples TRBV28 to TRBJ2-4; TRBD1 matches 8 bases. V shed 3 bases and J 4 bases; nucleotides not matched to a gene: 5. The V gene's germline CDR1 is MDHEN and CDR2 SYDVKM. The CDR3 is 15 amino acids. The CDR3 DNA is TGTGCCAGCAGTTTTTCCGGGACAGGTAAAAACATTCAGTACTTC. Its protein is CASSFSGTGKNIQYF.

The chain has TRBV6-1 and TRBJ2-1; maybe TRBD1 (6 bases). The CDR3 covers 16 residues. The germline gives CDR1 MNHNS, CDR2 SASEGT. Trimming removed 4 bases from V and 3 bases from J, with 16 bases in between. The CDR3 nucleotides are TGTGCCAGCAGTGTAACTGGGGGCGTAGGCTACAATGAGCAGTTCTTC. It is translated as CASSVTGGVGYNEQFF.

This clone was recorded only once. At one of its ends the junction is not consistent with the germline gene, which may arise from a read error. The V and J genes are TRBV7-7 and TRBJ2-5; D not resolved. The CDR3 extends over 13 amino acids. CDR1 and CDR2 (germline): SSHAT, FNYEAQ (reference sequence). CDR3 nucleotide sequence: TGTGCTAGCAGCCGAACGGTAGGGGAGACCCAGTACTTC. Translated, it gives CASSRTVGETQYF.

The chain carries TRBV6-1 and TRBJ2-5; D possibly corresponds to TRBD1 (7 bases). With 1 base removed from V and 2 bases from J, the gap between germline ends came to 14 bases. Germline loops: CDR1 MNHNS, CDR2 SASEGT. This CDR3 is 16 amino acids long. CDR3 DNA sequence: TGTGCCAGCAGTGAAGGATGGGGGGACAGTCAAGAGACCCAGTACTTC. Translation: CASSEGWGDSQETQYF.

The table lists this clone with a few counts. The chain employs TRBV19 and TRBJ2-3; TRBD2 agrees at 7 bases. The CDR3 loop spans 15 amino acids. CDR1 and CDR2 from the germline V gene are LNHDA and SQIVND (reference sequence). V gave up 5 bases and J gave up 6 bases; unmatched junction bases: 11. The CDR3 DNA is TGTGCCAGTAGTGATCGGGCGGGAGCTCGGGATACGCAGTATTTT. It yields the protein CASSDRAGARDTQYF.

This clone was counted once. The gene calls are TRBV18 and TRBJ2-7; no firm D call. From germline, CDR1 is KGHSH and CDR2 LQKENI. The CDR3 loop spans 13 amino acids. V was trimmed by 1 base and J by 3 bases, leaving 7 bases between them. The CDR3 sequence is CASSPREYYEQYF. The CDR3 coding sequence is TGTGCCAGCTCACCACGGGAATACTACGAGCAGTACTTC.

This clone was counted between two and nine times. The chain employs TRBV7-2 and TRBJ2-7, with 7 bases that match TRBD2. CDR3 length: 15 residues. The germline gives CDR1 SGHTA, CDR2 FQGNSA. J gave up 3 bases and V 5 bases, and 10 bases lay outside the gene matches. CDR3 in DNA: TGTGCCAGCAGCAAAACGGGGGGTAGCGGCTACGAGCAGTACTTC. Amino acids: CASSKTGGSGYEQYF.

The chain employs TRBV28 and TRBJ1-1, with a weak D call TRBD1 (5 bases). V lost 7 bases and J lost 4, with 16 bases in between. CDR1 is MDHEN, CDR2 SYDVKM, per germline. The CDR3 loop spans 14 amino acids. In DNA, the CDR3 is TGTGCCAGCAACCTTGGAGGGGTCACCACTGAAGCTTTCTTT. The encoded protein is CASNLGGVTTEAFF.

This clone was counted once. This chain uses TRBV27 with TRBJ2-1; 13 bases are a match to TRBD2. This CDR3 contains 15 residues. The junction had 9 bases not matched to a gene; V was cut back by 7 bases and J by 9 bases. CDR1 and CDR2 from the germline V gene are MNHEY and SMNVEV (reference sequence). The CDR3 nucleotides are TGTGCCAGCAAGGAACTAGCGGGAGGGCCTAGTGAGCAGTTCTTC. Translated, it gives CASKELAGGPSEQFF.

CDR3 region: CASSQGDPYNEQFF. In DNA form, the CDR3 reads TGCGCCAGCAGCCAAGGGGATCCCTACAATGAGCAGTTCTTC. V is TRBV4-1 and J is TRBJ2-1, with D unresolved. Trimming took off 1 base at V and 2 bases at J, with 6 bases between the two ends. Germline values: CDR1 MGHRA, CDR2 YSYEKL. This CDR3 has 14 amino acids.